The 18 T cell receptor beta chains below come from one sample, sequenced in a study of cytomegalovirus exposure and HLA in healthy donors. The PCR was carried out with 60 Vbeta primers and 13 Jbeta primers. Using immunoSEQ multiplex PCR, the repertoire was profiled, and TCRdb retains in-frame clones only, with some absent. The specimen's table records around 35,000 clones. The specimen was PBMCs. Receptors were obtained from a woman aged 35 to 49 in good health and CMV-seropositive.

The chain employs TRBV5-1 and TRBJ2-7; the D gene is possibly TRBD1 (6 bases). The germline V gene has CDR1 SGHRS and CDR2 YFSETQ. The ends were cut back, 4 bases at V and 6 bases at J, with 11 bases in the middle. This CDR3 is 12 amino acids long. CDR3 protein: CASSAGQFEQYF. In DNA, the CDR3 is TGCGCCAGCAGCGCTGGACAGTTCGAGCAGTACTTC.

This CDR3 is CASTGRRAGTGELFF. The CDR3 DNA sequence: TGCGCCAGCACGGGGAGGAGGGCCGGGACCGGGGAGCTGTTTTTT. This chain uses TRBV5-1 with TRBJ2-2, with D tentatively TRBD2 (6 bases). From germline, CDR1 is SGHRS and CDR2 YFSETQ. This CDR3 comprises 15 residues. V shed 6 bases and J shed 5 bases, with 17 bases lying between them.

The chain has TRBV5-1 and TRBJ1-1; D not resolved. Germline assignment: CDR1 SGHRS and CDR2 YFSETQ. V was cut by 1 base and J by 4 bases, with 14 bases left in between. The CDR3 sequence is 15 residues long. The CDR3 DNA sequence: TGCGCCAGCAGCTTGATCACGTCGGAGGGCACTGAAGCTTTCTTT. Translated, it gives CASSLITSEGTEAFF.

The chain has TRBV12-5 and TRBJ1-2, with D possibly being TRBD1 (5 bases). CDR3 length: 13 amino acids. Trimming took 7 bases from V and 4 from J, leaving 13 bases between them. Germline V gene data show CDR1 as LGHNT and CDR2 as FRNRAP. The CDR3 nucleotides read TGTGCTAGTGCCGGCGGGGCCGGCTATGGCTACACCTTC. Translating it yields CASAGGAGYGYTF.

The genes are TRBV2 and TRBJ2-3; a possible D gene is TRBD1 (5 bases). CDR3 length: 13 amino acids. Germline CDR1 reads SNHLY; CDR2 reads FYNNEI. V gave up 5 bases and J gave up 6 bases, with 12 bases separating them. Here the CDR3 DNA reads TGTGCCAGCAGTATCAGGGCCTTGGATACGCAGTATTTT. Its translation is CASSIRALDTQYF.

The V and J genes are TRBV10-1 and TRBJ2-7; TRBD2 matches 11 bases. Unmatched junction bases numbered 2, after V lost 10 bases and J lost 0 bases. CDR1 is WNHNN and CDR2 is SYGVQD in the germline V gene (reference sequence). CDR3 length: 13 residues. The CDR3 bases are TGCGCCACCGGGACTAGCGGCTCCTACGAGCAGTACTTC. Residues: CATGTSGSYEQYF.

The rearrangement uses TRBV5-5 and TRBJ2-5, with 7 bases lining up with TRBD1. The V gene's germline CDR1 is SGHKS and CDR2 YYEKEE (reference sequence). The CDR3 covers 16 residues. V was pared by 1 base and J by 4 bases, with 10 bases of the junction left unmatched. Here the CDR3 DNA reads TGTGCCAGCAGCTTGTCCTTGACAGGGACGAGAGAGACCCAGTACTTC. This gives the protein CASSLSLTGTRETQYF.

The chain joins TRBV7-2 to TRBJ1-1; 7 positions agree with TRBD1. The germline V gene has CDR1 SGHTA and CDR2 FQGNSA. V gave up 5 bases and J gave up 1 base; unmatched junction bases: 7. The CDR3 length is 15 residues. CDR3 residues: CASSPRTGSNTEAFF. CDR3 nucleotides: TGTGCCAGCAGCCCGAGGACAGGCTCGAACACTGAAGCTTTCTTT.

As regards this clone: Sequence at one end of the junction differs from germline and may be a read error. The CDR3 reads CAAQSGTSTHTQYF. The CDR3 DNA sequence: TGTGCCGCACAGTCCGGGACTAGCACACATACGCAGTATTTT. This chain links TRBV30 with TRBJ2-3, with TRBD2 matching 9 bases. CDR3 length equals 14 residues. The germline V gene has CDR1 GTSNPN and CDR2 SVGIG (reference sequence). Together with reference TRBV30 and TRBJ2-3, the CDR3 gives the full variable domain: SQTIHQWPATLVQPVGSPLSLECTVEGTSNPNLYWYRQAAGRGLQLLFYSVGIGQISSEVPQNLSASRPQDRQFILSSKKLLLSDSGFYLCAAQSGTSTHTQYFGPGTRLTVL.

For this clone: At the DNA level, this CDR3 is encoded by other sequences in the same sample as well. V gene TRBV5-1 combines with J gene TRBJ1-4; 9 nucleotides align to TRBD1. Per the germline V gene, CDR1 is SGHRS and CDR2 is YFSETQ. CDR3 length equals 15 residues. J gave up 8 bases and V 0 bases, and 5 bases lay outside the gene matches. The DNA of the CDR3 is TGCGCCAGCAGCTTGGGGACAGGGGTTGGGGAAAAACTGTTTTTT. It codes for CASSLGTGVGEKLFF. The whole variable domain, remainder taken from reference TRBV5-1 and TRBJ1-4, is KAGVTQTPRYLIKTRGQQVTLSCSPISGHRSVSWYQQTPGQGLQFLFEYFSETQRNKGNFPGRFSGRQFSNSRSEMNVSTLELGDSALYLCASSLGTGVGEKLFFGSGTQLSVL.

The rearrangement joins TRBV2 to TRBJ1-4; D perhaps matches TRBD1 (5 bases). Germline-derived CDR1 and CDR2 are SNHLY and FYNNEI. The CDR3 is 14 amino acids. V lost 6 bases and J 4 bases, leaving 12 bases between the germline ends. The CDR3 region has the DNA TGTGCCAGCAGGGACATCATAAATAATGAAAAACTGTTTTTT. It specifies CASRDIINNEKLFF. Filled out from reference TRBV2 and TRBJ1-4, the complete variable domain reads EPEVTQTPSHQVTQMGQEVILRCVPISNHLYFYWYRQILGQKVEFLVSFYNNEISEKSEIFDDQFSVERPDGSNFTLKIRSTKLEDSAMYFCASRDIINNEKLFFGSGTQLSVL.

In DNA form, the CDR3 reads TGTGCCAGCAGCGCCGCCCGTCCTTTCGGTAATTCACCCCTCCACTTT. As protein: CASSAARPFGNSPLHF. The gene calls are TRBV9 and TRBJ1-6, with unresolved D. V was pared by 3 bases and J by 6 bases, with 16 bases between. Looked up from germline, CDR1 is SGDLS and CDR2 is YYNGEE. The CDR3 length is 16 residues.

This chain uses TRBV2 with TRBJ2-4; TRBD2 matches at 13 bases. Germline V gives CDR1 SNHLY, CDR2 FYNNEI. The ends lost 3 bases at V and 1 base at J; junction bases unmatched: 6. The CDR3 has 18 residues. The CDR3 DNA reads TGTGCCAGCAGTGAGGGACTAGCGGGAACTAGGGCCAAAAACATTCAGTACTTC. Protein sequence: CASSEGLAGTRAKNIQYF.

The V and J genes are TRBV6-5 and TRBJ2-3; 12 nucleotides line up with TRBD2. In germline, CDR1 is MNHEY, CDR2 SVGAGI. The V and J ends lost 5 bases and 3 bases, in that order; junction bases with no gene match: 3. The CDR3 is made up of 15 amino acids. The CDR3 here is CASSPLAGGTDTQYF. In DNA form, the CDR3 reads TGTGCCAGCAGTCCCCTAGCGGGAGGGACAGATACGCAGTATTTT.

The rearrangement links TRBV6-1 to TRBJ2-4; perhaps TRBD2 as D (6 bases). The CDR3 runs to 15 residues. V was pared by 7 bases and J by 7 bases, with 20 bases between. Germline V CDR1 and CDR2: MNHNS, SASEGT. CDR3 in amino acids: CASTPPGGAGNIQYF. The CDR3 region has the DNA TGTGCCAGCACCCCGCCCGGCGGGGCCGGGAACATTCAGTACTTC.

CDR3 region: CASSLGSSYEQYF. The CDR3 coding sequence is TGCGCCAGCAGCTTGGGTAGTTCCTACGAGCAGTACTTC. The chain combines TRBV5-1 with TRBJ2-7; D is ambiguous. The CDR3 consists of 13 residues. From germline, CDR1 is SGHRS and CDR2 YFSETQ. The germline V and J ends were trimmed by 0 bases and 1 base, with 5 bases remaining between them.

The chain is built from TRBV5-6 and TRBJ2-7, with TRBD1 matching over 8 bases. The length of the CDR3 is 16 residues. Germline CDR1 reads SGHDT; CDR2 reads YYEEEE. The J segment lost 6 bases and the V segment lost 6 bases, leaving 17 bases of the junction unmatched. The CDR3 loop is CASNAPPGQGFFEQYF. CDR3 DNA sequence: TGTGCCAGCAACGCTCCCCCAGGACAGGGATTTTTCGAGCAGTACTTC.

The chain employs TRBV7-6 and TRBJ2-1; D is perhaps TRBD1 (6 bases). Germline values: CDR1 SGHVS, CDR2 FNYEAQ. The ends were cut back, 5 bases at V and 7 bases at J, with 15 bases in the middle. The CDR3 has 14 residues. CDR3 DNA: TGTGCCAGCAGCCCCGGGACAACTGGGAATGAGCAGTTCTTC. It codes for CASSPGTTGNEQFF.